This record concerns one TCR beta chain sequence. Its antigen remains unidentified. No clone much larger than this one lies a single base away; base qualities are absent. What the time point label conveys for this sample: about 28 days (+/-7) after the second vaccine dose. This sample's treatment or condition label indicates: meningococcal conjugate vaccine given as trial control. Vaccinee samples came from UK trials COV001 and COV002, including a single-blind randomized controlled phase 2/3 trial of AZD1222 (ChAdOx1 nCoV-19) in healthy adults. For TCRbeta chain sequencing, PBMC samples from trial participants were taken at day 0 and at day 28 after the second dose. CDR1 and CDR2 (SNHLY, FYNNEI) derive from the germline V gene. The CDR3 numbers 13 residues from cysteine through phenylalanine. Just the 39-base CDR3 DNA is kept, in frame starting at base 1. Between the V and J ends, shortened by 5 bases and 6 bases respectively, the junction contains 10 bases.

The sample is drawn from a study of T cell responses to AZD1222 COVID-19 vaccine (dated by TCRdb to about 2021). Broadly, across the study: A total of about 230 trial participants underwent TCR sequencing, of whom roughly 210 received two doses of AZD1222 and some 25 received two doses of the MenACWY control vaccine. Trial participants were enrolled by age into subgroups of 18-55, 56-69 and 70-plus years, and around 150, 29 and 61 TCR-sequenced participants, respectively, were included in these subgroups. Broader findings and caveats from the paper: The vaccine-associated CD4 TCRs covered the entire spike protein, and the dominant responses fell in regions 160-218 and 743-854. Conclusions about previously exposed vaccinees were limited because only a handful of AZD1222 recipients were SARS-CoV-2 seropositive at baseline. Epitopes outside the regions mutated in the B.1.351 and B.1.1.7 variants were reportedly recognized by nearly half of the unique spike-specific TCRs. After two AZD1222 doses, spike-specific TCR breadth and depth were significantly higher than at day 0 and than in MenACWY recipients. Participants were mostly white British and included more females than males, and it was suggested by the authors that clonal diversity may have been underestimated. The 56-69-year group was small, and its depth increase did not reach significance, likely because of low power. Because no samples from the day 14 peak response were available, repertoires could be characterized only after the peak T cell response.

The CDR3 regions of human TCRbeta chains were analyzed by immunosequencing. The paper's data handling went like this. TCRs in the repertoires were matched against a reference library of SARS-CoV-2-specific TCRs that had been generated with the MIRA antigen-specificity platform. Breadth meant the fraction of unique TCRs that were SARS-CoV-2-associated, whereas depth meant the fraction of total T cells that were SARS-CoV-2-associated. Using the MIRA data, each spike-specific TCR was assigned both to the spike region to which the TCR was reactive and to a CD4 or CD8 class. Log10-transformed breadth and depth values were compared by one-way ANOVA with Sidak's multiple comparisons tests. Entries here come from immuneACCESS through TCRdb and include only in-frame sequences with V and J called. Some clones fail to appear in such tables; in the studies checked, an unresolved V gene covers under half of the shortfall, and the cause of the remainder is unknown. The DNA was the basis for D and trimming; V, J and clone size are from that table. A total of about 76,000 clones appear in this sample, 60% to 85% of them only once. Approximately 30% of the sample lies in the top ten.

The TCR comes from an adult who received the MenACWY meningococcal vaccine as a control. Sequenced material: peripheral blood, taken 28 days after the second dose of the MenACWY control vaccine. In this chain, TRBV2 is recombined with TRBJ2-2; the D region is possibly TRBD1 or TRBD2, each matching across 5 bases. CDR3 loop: CASSTGPPGELFF. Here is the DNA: TGTGCCAGCAGTACGGGACCCCCCGGGGAGCTGTTTTTT.